This T cell receptor (beta chain) was captured in a study of beta chain features in type 1 diabetes. V dropped 6 bases and J dropped 3 bases, with 18 bases sitting between them. Per germline, CDR1 SGHTA and CDR2 FQGTGA. The CDR3 runs 15 residues. This clone was counted a few times. All of the isolated RNA was reverse transcribed, so expressed TCRB transcripts were sequenced. TCRdb's copy holds only in-frame clones and misses some; the assay was immunoSEQ multiplex PCR. In the table there are fewer than 650,000 clones, 15% to 19% of which are singletons. The chain links TRBV7-3 to TRBJ2-7; a possible D gene is TRBD2 (5 bases). Material: naive CD4+ T cells from blood. The TCR sequence derives from a man aged 18 to 29 in good health. CDR3 sequence: CASSPWRMEVYEQYF. DNA for the CDR3: TGTGCCAGCAGTCCATGGAGGATGGAGGTCTACGAGCAGTACTTC.